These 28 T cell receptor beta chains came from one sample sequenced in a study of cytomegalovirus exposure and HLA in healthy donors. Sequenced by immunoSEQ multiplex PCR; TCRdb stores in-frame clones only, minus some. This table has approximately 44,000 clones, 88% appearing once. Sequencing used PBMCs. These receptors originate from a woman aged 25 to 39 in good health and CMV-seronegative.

The CDR3 DNA reads TGTGCCAGCAGTGAATCGGGACAGGTCTATGGCTACACCTTC. It encodes CASSESGQVYGYTF. This sequence joins TRBV25-1 and TRBJ1-2; 8 nucleotides agree with TRBD1. V was clipped by 1 base and J by 4 bases; unmatched bases: 2. The CDR3 sequence is 14 residues long. CDR1 and CDR2 (germline): MGHDK, SYGVNS.

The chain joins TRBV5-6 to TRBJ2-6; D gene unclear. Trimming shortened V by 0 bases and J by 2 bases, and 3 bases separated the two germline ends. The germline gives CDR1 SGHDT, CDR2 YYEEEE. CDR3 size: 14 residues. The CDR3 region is CASSLAAGANVLTF. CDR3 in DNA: TGTGCCAGCAGCTTGGCAGCTGGGGCCAACGTCCTGACTTTC. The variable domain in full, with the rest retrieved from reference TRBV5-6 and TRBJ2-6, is DAGVTQSPTHLIKTRGQQVTLRCSPKSGHDTVSWYQQALGQGPQFIFQYYEEEERQRGNFPDRFSGHQFPNYSSELNVNALLLGDSALYLCASSLAAGANVLTFGAGSRLTVL.

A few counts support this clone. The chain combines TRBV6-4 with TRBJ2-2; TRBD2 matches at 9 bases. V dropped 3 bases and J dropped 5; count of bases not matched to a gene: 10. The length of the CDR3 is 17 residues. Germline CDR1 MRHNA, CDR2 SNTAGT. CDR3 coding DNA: TGTGCCAGCAGTGAAGTACGGGGGACTAGCCTTACCGGGGAGCTGTTTTTT. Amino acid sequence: CASSEVRGTSLTGELFF.

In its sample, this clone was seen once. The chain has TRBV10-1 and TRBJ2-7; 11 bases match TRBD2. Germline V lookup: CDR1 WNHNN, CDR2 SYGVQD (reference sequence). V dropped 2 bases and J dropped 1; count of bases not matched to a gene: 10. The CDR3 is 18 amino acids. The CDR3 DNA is TGCGCCAGCAGTGAGAAGGGTAGCGGGAGGGTTAGGTCCTACGAGCAGTACTTC. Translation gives CASSEKGSGRVRSYEQYF.

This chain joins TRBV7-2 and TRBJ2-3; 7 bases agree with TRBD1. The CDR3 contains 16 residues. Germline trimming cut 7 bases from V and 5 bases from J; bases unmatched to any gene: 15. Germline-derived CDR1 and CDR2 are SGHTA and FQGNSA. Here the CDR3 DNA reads TGTGCCAGCACCCCAACCGGGACAGCCTTAAGAGATACGCAGTATTTT. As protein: CASTPTGTALRDTQYF.

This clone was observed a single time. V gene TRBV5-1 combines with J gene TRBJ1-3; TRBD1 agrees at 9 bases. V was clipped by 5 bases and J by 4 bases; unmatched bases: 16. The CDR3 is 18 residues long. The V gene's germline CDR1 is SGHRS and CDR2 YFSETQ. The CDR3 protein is CASSYVTGGEGNGNTIYF. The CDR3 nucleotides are TGCGCCAGCAGTTACGTTACAGGGGGCGAGGGTAACGGAAACACCATATATTTT.

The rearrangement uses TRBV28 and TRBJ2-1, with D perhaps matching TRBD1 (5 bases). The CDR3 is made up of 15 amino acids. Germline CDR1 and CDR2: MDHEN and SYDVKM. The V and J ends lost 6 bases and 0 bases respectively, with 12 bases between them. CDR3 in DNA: TGTGCCAGCAGCACGACAGCGAGCTCCTACAATGAGCAGTTCTTC. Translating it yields CASSTTASSYNEQFF.

CDR3 nucleotides: TGTGCCTGGAGCTCAGGGCTGCAGGTTTCCTACGAGCAGTACTTC. Its protein is CAWSSGLQVSYEQYF. The rearrangement uses TRBV30 and TRBJ2-7, with D possibly matching TRBD1 (5 bases). This CDR3 spans 15 amino acids. Germline V CDR1 and CDR2: GTSNPN, SVGIG (reference sequence). V dropped 3 bases and J dropped 1 base, with 16 bases sitting between them.

CDR3 in amino acids: CATSVGLEAFF. CDR3 nucleotide sequence: TGTGCCACCTCCGTCGGGTTAGAAGCTTTCTTT. The rearrangement links TRBV27 to TRBJ1-1; unclear D gene. The ends were cut back, 10 bases at V and 8 bases at J, with 14 bases in the middle. CDR1 MNHEY and CDR2 SMNVEV come from the germline V gene (reference sequence). The CDR3 is made up of 11 amino acids.

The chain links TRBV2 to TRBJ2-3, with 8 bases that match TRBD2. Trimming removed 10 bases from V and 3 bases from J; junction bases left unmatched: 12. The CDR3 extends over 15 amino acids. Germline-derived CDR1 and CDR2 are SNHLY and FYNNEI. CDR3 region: CATSPGLGLTDTQYF. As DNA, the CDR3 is TGTGCCACCTCCCCGGGACTAGGACTAACAGATACGCAGTATTTT.

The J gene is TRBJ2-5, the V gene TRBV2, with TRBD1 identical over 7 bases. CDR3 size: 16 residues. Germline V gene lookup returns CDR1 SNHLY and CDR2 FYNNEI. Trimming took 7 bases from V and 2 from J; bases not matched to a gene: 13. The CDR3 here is CASNPSSDRAQETQYF. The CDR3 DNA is TGTGCCAGCAATCCGTCCAGTGACAGGGCGCAAGAGACCCAGTACTTC. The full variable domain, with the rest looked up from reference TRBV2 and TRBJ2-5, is EPEVTQTPSHQVTQMGQEVILRCVPISNHLYFYWYRQILGQKVEFLVSFYNNEISEKSEIFDDQFSVERPDGSNFTLKIRSTKLEDSAMYFCASNPSSDRAQETQYFGPGTRLLVL.

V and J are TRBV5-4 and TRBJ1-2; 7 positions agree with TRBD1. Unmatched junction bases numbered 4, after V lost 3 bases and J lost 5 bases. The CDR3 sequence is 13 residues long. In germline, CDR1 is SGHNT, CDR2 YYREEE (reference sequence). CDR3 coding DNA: TGTGCCAGCAGCTCGACAGGGTGGTATGGCTACACCTTC. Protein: CASSSTGWYGYTF.

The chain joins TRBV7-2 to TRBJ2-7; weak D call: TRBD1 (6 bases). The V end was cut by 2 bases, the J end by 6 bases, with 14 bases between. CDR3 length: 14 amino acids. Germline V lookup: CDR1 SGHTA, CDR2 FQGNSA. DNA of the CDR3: TGTGCCAGCAGCTTACACAGGGTTCAGGGCGAGCAGTACTTC. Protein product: CASSLHRVQGEQYF.

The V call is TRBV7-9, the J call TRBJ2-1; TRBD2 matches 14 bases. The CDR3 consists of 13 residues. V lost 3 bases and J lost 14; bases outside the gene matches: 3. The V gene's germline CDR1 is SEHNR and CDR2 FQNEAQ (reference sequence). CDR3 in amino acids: CASSLSGLAGEFF. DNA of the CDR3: TGTGCCAGCAGCTTGTCGGGACTAGCGGGAGAGTTCTTC.

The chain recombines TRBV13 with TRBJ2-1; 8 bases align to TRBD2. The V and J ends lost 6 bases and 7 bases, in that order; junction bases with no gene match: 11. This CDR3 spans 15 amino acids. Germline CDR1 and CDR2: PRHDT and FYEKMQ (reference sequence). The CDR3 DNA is TGTGCCAGCAGGCCATTACTAGCGGCCGAAAATGAGCAGTTCTTC. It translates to CASRPLLAAENEQFF.

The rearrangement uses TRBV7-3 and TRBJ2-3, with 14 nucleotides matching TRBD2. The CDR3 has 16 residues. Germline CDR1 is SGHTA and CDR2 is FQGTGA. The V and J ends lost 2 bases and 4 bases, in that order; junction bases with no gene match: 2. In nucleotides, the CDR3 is TGTGCCAGCAGCTTACGACTAGCGGGAGGGGCAGATACGCAGTATTTT. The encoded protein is CASSLRLAGGADTQYF.

CDR3 sequence (DNA): TGTGCCAGCAGTCCAACAGGGGGCTGGGACACTGAAGCTTTCTTT. This sequence encodes CASSPTGGWDTEAFF. The chain joins TRBV27 to TRBJ1-1; 9 bases match TRBD1. The J segment lost 3 bases and the V segment lost 5 bases, leaving 7 bases of the junction unmatched. This CDR3 is built from 15 residues. CDR1 is MNHEY and CDR2 is SMNVEV in the germline V gene (reference sequence).

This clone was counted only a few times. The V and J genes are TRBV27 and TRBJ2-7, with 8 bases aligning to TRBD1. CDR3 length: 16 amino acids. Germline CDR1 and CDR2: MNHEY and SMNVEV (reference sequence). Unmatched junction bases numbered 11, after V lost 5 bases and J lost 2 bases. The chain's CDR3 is CASSGPSRTGTYEQYF. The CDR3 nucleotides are TGTGCCAGCAGTGGCCCCTCTCGGACAGGGACCTACGAGCAGTACTTC.

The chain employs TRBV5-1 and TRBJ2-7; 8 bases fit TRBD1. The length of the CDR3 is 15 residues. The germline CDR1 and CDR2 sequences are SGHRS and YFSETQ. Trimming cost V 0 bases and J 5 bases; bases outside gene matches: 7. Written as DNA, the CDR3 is TGCGCCAGCAGCTTGGGGACAGGGCCCGTGGACGAGCAGTACTTC. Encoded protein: CASSLGTGPVDEQYF. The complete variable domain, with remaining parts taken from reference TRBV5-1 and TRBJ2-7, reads KAGVTQTPRYLIKTRGQQVTLSCSPISGHRSVSWYQQTPGQGLQFLFEYFSETQRNKGNFPGRFSGRQFSNSRSEMNVSTLELGDSALYLCASSLGTGPVDEQYFGPGTRLTVT.

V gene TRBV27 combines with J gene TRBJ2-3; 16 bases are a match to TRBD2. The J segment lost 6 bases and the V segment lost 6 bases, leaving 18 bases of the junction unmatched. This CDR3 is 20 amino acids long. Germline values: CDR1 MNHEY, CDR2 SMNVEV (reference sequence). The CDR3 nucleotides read TGTGCCAGCAGCCCAGGACAGGGAGAGGGACTAGCGGGAGGGGGCGATACGCAGTATTTT. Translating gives CASSPGQGEGLAGGGDTQYF.

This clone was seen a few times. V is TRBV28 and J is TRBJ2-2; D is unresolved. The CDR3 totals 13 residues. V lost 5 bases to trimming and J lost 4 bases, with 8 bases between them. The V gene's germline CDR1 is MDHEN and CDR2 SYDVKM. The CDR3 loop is CASSPEFTGELFF. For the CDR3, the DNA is TGTGCCAGCAGTCCGGAGTTCACCGGGGAGCTGTTTTTT.

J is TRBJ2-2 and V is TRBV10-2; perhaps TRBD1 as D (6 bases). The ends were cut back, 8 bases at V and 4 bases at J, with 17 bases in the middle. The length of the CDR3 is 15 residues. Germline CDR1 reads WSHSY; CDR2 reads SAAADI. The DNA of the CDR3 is TGCGCCAGCGGCACACAGGGATGGGGCACCGGGGAGCTGTTTTTT. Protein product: CASGTQGWGTGELFF.

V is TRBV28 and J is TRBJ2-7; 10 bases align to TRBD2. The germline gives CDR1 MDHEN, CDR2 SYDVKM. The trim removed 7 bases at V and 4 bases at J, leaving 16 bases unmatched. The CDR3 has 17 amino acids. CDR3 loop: CASNTRGEAGGRYEQYF. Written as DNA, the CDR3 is TGTGCCAGCAATACCCGAGGGGAAGCGGGAGGGCGTTACGAGCAGTACTTC. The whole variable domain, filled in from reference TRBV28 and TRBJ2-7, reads DVKVTQSSRYLVKRTGEKVFLECVQDMDHENMFWYRQDPGLGLRLIYFSYDVKMKEKGDIPEGYSVSREKKERFSLILESASTNQTSMYLCASNTRGEAGGRYEQYFGPGTRLTVT.

The CDR3 DNA follows: TGTGCCAGCAGTCCGACTAGCGGCGTCTCCTACGAGCAGTACTTC. It translates to CASSPTSGVSYEQYF. The chain carries TRBV27 and TRBJ2-7; TRBD2 matches 9 bases. This CDR3 contains 15 residues. CDR1 MNHEY and CDR2 SMNVEV come from the germline V gene (reference sequence). J gave up 0 bases and V 5 bases, and 5 bases lay outside the gene matches.

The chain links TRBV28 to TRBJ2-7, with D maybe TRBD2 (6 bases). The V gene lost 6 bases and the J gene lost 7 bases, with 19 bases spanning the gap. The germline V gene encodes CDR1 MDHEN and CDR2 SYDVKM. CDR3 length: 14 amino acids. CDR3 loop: CASSRTTRSGEQYF. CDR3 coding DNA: TGTGCCAGCAGCCGCACGACTAGGTCGGGGGAGCAGTACTTC.

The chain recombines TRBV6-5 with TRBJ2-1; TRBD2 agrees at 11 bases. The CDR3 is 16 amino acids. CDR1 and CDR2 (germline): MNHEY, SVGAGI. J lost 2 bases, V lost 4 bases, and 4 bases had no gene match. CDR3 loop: CASSSVAGGTYNEQFF. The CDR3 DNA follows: TGTGCCAGCAGTTCCGTAGCGGGGGGGACCTACAATGAGCAGTTCTTC.

This CDR3 is CASSEDRVVADTQYF. The DNA of the CDR3 is TGCGCCAGCAGTGAGGACAGGGTGGTTGCAGATACGCAGTATTTT. The chain links TRBV10-2 to TRBJ2-3, with 7 bases fitting TRBD1. The length of the CDR3 is 15 residues. Trimming took 2 bases from V and 4 from J; bases not matched to a gene: 6. CDR1 and CDR2 from the germline V gene are WSHSY and SAAADI.

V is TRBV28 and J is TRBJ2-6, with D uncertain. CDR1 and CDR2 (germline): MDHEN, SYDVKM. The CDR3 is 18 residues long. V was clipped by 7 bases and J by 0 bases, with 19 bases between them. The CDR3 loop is CASIEAYRLNSGANVLTF. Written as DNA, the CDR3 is TGTGCCAGCATTGAAGCATACCGACTTAACTCTGGGGCCAACGTCCTGACTTTC.